This TCR beta chain was retrieved from a study of regulatory dendritic cells for organ transplantation. Looking at the study overall: On day 6, the dendritic cells were exposed to LPS.

Sequenced by immunoSEQ multiplex PCR; TCRdb stores in-frame clones only, minus some. The sample has about 3,700 clones, roughly three fifths seen once; the top ten hold 20% to 25%. CDR1 SNHLY and CDR2 FYNNEI come from the germline V gene. The CDR3 covers 13 residues. Unmatched junction bases numbered 6, after V lost 11 bases and J lost 3 bases. Allogeneic regulatory or mature dendritic cells were co-cultured for 5 days with CFSE-labeled sorted T cells at 1:10. The study, taken as a whole, reports: Mature dendritic cells appeared to drive more memory CD8+ clonal expansion than regulatory ones.

Turning to this clone: What it binds is unknown.

The specimen sequenced was memory CD8+ T cells from blood cultured with dendritic cells. Subset in this sample: CD45RO+ memory T cells. This sequence originates from a human donor in good health. The chain is built from TRBV2 and TRBJ1-1; TRBD1 matches at 10 bases. CDR3 coding DNA: TGTGCCGTGACAGGGGGCTTGTACACTGAAGCTTTCTTT. Amino acids: CAVTGGLYTEAFF.